These T cell receptor beta chains were read from a single sample in a study of T cell clonotyping in hematopoietic cell transplantation. Assay used: immunoSEQ multiplex PCR; TCRdb lists only in-frame clones, some missing. The sample records some 30,000 clones, over 65% being singletons. Sequencing was performed on peripheral blood mononuclear cells, taken before stem cell transplant. The receptors shown here come from a woman between 25 and 40 years old with chronic myeloid leukemia. Some clones in this sample may be carry-over from other donors' samples. Each CDR3 is given with its conserved first and last residue. A D gene is named only where the DNA matches it firmly. Expanded clones get a size class; other rows say once, few or many, or leave the size out.

d_gene,v_gene,j_gene,abundance,CDR3aa,CDR3nt
NA,TRBV5-1,TRBJ2-7,NA,CASSRDIYEQYF,TGCGCCAGCAGCCGGGACATTTACGAGCAGTACTTC
NA,TRBV30,TRBJ1-3,NA,CAWSLTSFSSGNTIYF,TGTGCCTGGAGTTTGACGTCGTTCAGCTCTGGAAACACCATATATTTT
TRBD1,TRBV9,TRBJ1-1,few,CASSSTGAAEAFF,TGTGCCAGCAGCTCTACAGGGGCCGCTGAAGCTTTCTTT
NA,TRBV4-3,TRBJ2-5,NA,CASSLHSKGETQYF,TGCGCCAGCAGCCTACACAGCAAGGGGGAGACCCAGTACTTC
TRBD2,TRBV7-9,TRBJ2-3,few,CASSSGLAGSRTDTQYF,TGTGCCAGCAGCTCGGGACTAGCGGGATCCCGGACAGATACGCAGTATTTT
NA,TRBV16,TRBJ1-2,once,CASSQSLRSGYTF,TGTGCCAGCAGCCAATCTCTCCGGAGTGGCTACACCTTC
NA,TRBV29-1,TRBJ1-2,NA,CSVEEGNGYGYTF,TGCAGCGTTGAGGAGGGGAATGGTTATGGCTACACCTTC
TRBD2,TRBV9,TRBJ2-7,NA,CASSVGAGLGYEQYF,TGTGCCAGCAGCGTAGGGGCGGGACTAGGCTACGAGCAGTACTTC
NA,TRBV6-1,TRBJ1-5,NA,CASSGAANQPQHF,TGTGCCAGCAGTGGGGCAGCTAATCAGCCCCAGCATTTT
NA,TRBV5-1,TRBJ1-1,few,CASSPVIVGTEAFF,TGCGCCAGCAGCCCAGTAATAGTGGGCACTGAAGCTTTCTTT
NA,TRBV6-5,TRBJ1-1,NA,CASSYSRGGNTEAFF,TGTGCCAGCAGTTACTCGCGGGGAGGGAACACTGAAGCTTTCTTT
NA,TRBV4-1,TRBJ1-2,NA,CASSQPVTGNYGYTF,TGCGCCAGCAGCCAACCGGTGACAGGCAACTATGGCTACACCTTC
NA,TRBV28,TRBJ2-5,once,CASSEGGVAETQYF,TGTGCCAGCAGCGAAGGGGGGGTTGCAGAGACCCAGTACTTC